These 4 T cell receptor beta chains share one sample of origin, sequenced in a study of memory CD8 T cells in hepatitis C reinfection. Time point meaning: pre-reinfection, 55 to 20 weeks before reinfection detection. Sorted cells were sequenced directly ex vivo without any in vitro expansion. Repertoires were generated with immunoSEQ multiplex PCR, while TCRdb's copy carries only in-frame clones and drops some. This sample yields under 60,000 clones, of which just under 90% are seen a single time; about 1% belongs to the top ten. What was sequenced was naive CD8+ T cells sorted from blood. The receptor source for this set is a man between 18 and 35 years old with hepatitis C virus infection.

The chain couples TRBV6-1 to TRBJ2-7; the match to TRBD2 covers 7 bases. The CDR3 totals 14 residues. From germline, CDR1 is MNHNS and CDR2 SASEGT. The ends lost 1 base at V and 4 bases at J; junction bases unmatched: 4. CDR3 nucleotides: TGTGCCAGCAGTGAAGGACTAGCATATTACGAGCAGTACGTC. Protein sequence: CASSEGLAYYEQYV.

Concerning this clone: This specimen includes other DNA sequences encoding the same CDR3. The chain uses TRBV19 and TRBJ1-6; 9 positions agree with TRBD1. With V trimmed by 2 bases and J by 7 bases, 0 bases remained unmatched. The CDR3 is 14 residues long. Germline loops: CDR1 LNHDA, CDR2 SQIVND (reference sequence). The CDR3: CASSITGGNSPLHF. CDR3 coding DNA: TGTGCCAGTAGTATAACAGGGGGCAATTCACCCCTCCACTTT.

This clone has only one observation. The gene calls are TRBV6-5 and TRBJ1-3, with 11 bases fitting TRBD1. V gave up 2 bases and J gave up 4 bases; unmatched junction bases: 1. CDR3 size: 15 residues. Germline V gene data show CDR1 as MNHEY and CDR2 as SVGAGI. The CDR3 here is CASSYGTGGGNTIYF. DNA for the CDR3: TGTGCCAGCAGTTACGGGACAGGGGGAGGAAACACCATATATTTT.

CDR3 DNA sequence: TGCGCCAGCAGCCAAGATAGTCCCATACGGGTAAACACTGAAGCTTTCTTT. Its protein is CASSQDSPIRVNTEAFF. J is TRBJ1-1 and V is TRBV4-1; no definite D call. Germline CDR1 is MGHRA and CDR2 is YSYEKL. This CDR3 contains 17 residues. Between the trimmed V and J ends, which lost 0 bases and 2 bases, there was a span of 16 bases.